The present entry profiles one TCR beta chain with its context. Its cognate antigen is unknown. This CDR3 comprises 14 residues. The germline gives CDR1 SGHTA, CDR2 FQGNSA. The V segment lost 6 bases and the J segment 7 bases; nucleotides outside the gene matches: 5. This sample is drawn from a study of cytomegalovirus exposure and HLA in healthy donors. Primers included in the PCR were 60 Vbeta and 13 Jbeta primers. Here immunoSEQ multiplex PCR was the method, and the copy in TCRdb shows in-frame clones only, minus some. This repertoire includes about 170,000 clones. Study findings and constraints: A later analysis linked a missense DCLRE1C variant to TCR beta V- and J-gene trimming. With high specificity and sensitivity, the classifier reportedly diagnosed cytomegalovirus status. The study had only CMV serostatus as immune exposure information.

The genes are TRBV7-2 and TRBJ1-4; the match to TRBD1 covers 10 bases. Sequenced input: PBMCs. The source is a woman aged 18-35 years in good health and CMV-seropositive. The CDR3 nucleotides are TGTGCCAGCAGATCCGGGACAGGGGTTGAAAAACTGTTTTTT. Residues: CASRSGTGVEKLFF.